Each of the 27 T cell receptor beta chains below was sequenced from the same sample in a study of siplizumab effects on memory and regulatory T cells. Clones were read by immunoSEQ multiplex PCR, and TCRdb kept only the in-frame ones, dropping some. Of some 62,000 clones in the sample, less than 80% are singletons; the top ten hold over 0.4%. The sequenced sample was memory CD4+ T cells sorted from blood. The origin of the receptors is a human donor in good health.

The V gene is TRBV6-5, the J gene TRBJ1-1, with a possible D match to TRBD1 (6 bases). Trimming took off 5 bases at V and 1 base at J, with 11 bases between the two ends. The CDR3 runs to 14 residues. Germline values: CDR1 MNHEY, CDR2 SVGAGI. The CDR3 DNA sequence: TGTGCCAGCAGTCGACCACAGGGGAACACTGAAGCTTTCTTT. Protein product: CASSRPQGNTEAFF.

V gene TRBV4-1 combines with J gene TRBJ2-3; 8 bases map to TRBD2. The V gene end was trimmed by 1 base and the J gene end by 6 bases; junction bases not matched to a gene: 15. CDR1 and CDR2 (germline): MGHRA, YSYEKL. The CDR3 consists of 18 residues. The CDR3 DNA sequence: TGCGCCAGCAGCCAAGGGCAGGGTTCGGGGGGGCCTTGGGATACGCAGTATTTT. This translates into CASSQGQGSGGPWDTQYF.

The chain uses TRBV11-1 and TRBJ2-7; TRBD2 matches 9 bases. Trimming at V came to 2 bases and at J to 3 bases, leaving 8 bases not matched to a gene. Germline V gene sequence: CDR1 SGHAT, CDR2 FQDESV (reference sequence). The CDR3 extends over 16 amino acids. In nucleotides, the CDR3 is TGTGCCAGCAGCTTATTAACCGGACTAGCGAGCTACGAGCAGTACTTC. Translation: CASSLLTGLASYEQYF.

This clone has only one observation. The genes are TRBV11-2 and TRBJ1-3, with D maybe TRBD1 (5 bases). CDR3 length: 16 amino acids. Germline assignment: CDR1 SGHAT and CDR2 FQNNGV. Trimming took off 2 bases at V and 4 bases at J, with 15 bases between the two ends. This CDR3 is CASSLWGSSWGNTIYF. CDR3 DNA: TGTGCCAGCAGCTTATGGGGGTCTTCGTGGGGAAACACCATATATTTT.

J is TRBJ1-5 and V is TRBV15; no clear D gene. V shed 0 bases and J shed 4 bases, with 1 base lying between them. Germline values: CDR1 LNHNV, CDR2 YYDKDF (reference sequence). This CDR3 contains 12 residues. The CDR3 DNA reads as TGTGCCACCAGCAGAGATAATCAGCCCCAGCATTTT. Translated, it gives CATSRDNQPQHF.

The table lists this clone with a few counts. V gene TRBV28 combines with J gene TRBJ1-2; the D is unclear. The V gene's germline CDR1 is MDHEN and CDR2 SYDVKM. The V gene lost 3 bases and the J gene lost 5 bases, with 7 bases spanning the gap. The CDR3 contains 12 residues. The CDR3: CASSFSPYGYTF. Written as DNA, the CDR3 is TGTGCCAGCAGTTTTTCCCCTTATGGCTACACCTTC.

The rearrangement joins TRBV4-2 to TRBJ2-3, with D possibly matching TRBD1 (6 bases). This CDR3 is 16 amino acids long. Germline V gene lookup returns CDR1 LGHNA and CDR2 YNFKEQ. The V end lost 1 base, the J end lost 1 base, and 12 bases lay between the germline ends. The CDR3 DNA follows: TGTGCCAGCAGCCAAGGCATTACAGGGCGCACAGATACGCAGTATTTT. The encoded protein is CASSQGITGRTDTQYF.

This rearrangement joins TRBV7-8 to TRBJ1-1; D call uncertain. The V and J ends lost 1 base and 9 bases respectively, with 9 bases between them. The CDR3 totals 12 residues. Looked up from germline, CDR1 is SGHVS and CDR2 is FQNEAQ. Here the CDR3 DNA reads TGTGCCAGCAGCTTAGATCTTGCCCAAGCTTTCTTT. It is translated as CASSLDLAQAFF.

V is TRBV6-5 and J is TRBJ1-4, with 7 bases lining up with TRBD1. Germline trimming cut 5 bases from V and 4 bases from J; bases unmatched to any gene: 7. The CDR3 extends over 15 amino acids. CDR1 MNHEY and CDR2 SVGAGI come from the germline V gene. This CDR3 reads CASSVRGHRNEKLFF. DNA for the CDR3: TGTGCCAGCAGTGTGAGGGGGCATCGTAATGAAAAACTGTTTTTT.

J is TRBJ2-3 and V is TRBV5-4, with TRBD2 identical over 8 bases. Germline trimming cut 2 bases from V and 1 base from J; bases unmatched to any gene: 6. CDR1 and CDR2 from the germline V gene are SGHNT and YYREEE (reference sequence). The CDR3 consists of 16 residues. The CDR3 DNA reads TGTGCCAGCAGCTTTTCGGGGGGGCGTCGCACAGATACGCAGTATTTT. This gives the protein CASSFSGGRRTDTQYF.

The rearrangement links TRBV5-1 to TRBJ1-5; 10 nucleotides line up with TRBD1. The ends lost 4 bases at V and 10 bases at J; junction bases unmatched: 8. The CDR3 length is 14 residues. Germline V gives CDR1 SGHRS, CDR2 YFSETQ. The CDR3 spells CASSPGQGIDPQHF. As DNA, the CDR3 is TGCGCCAGCAGCCCGGGACAGGGGATCGATCCCCAGCATTTT.

This clone has only one observation. The chain links TRBV5-1 to TRBJ2-3; TRBD1 matches at 8 bases. V lost 1 base to trimming and J lost 2 bases; unmatched junction nucleotides: 9. The CDR3 runs to 17 residues. The germline V gene encodes CDR1 SGHRS and CDR2 YFSETQ. As DNA, the CDR3 is TGCGCCAGCAGCTTGCTCGGTACAGGGGGGCACACAGATACGCAGTATTTT. Residues: CASSLLGTGGHTDTQYF. The whole variable domain, filled in from reference TRBV5-1 and TRBJ2-3, reads KAGVTQTPRYLIKTRGQQVTLSCSPISGHRSVSWYQQTPGQGLQFLFEYFSETQRNKGNFPGRFSGRQFSNSRSEMNVSTLELGDSALYLCASSLLGTGGHTDTQYFGPGTRLTVL.

This clone is categorized as medium-sized (0.01 to 0.1%). The gene calls are TRBV19 and TRBJ1-5; maybe TRBD1 (6 bases). Germline V CDR1 and CDR2: LNHDA, SQIVND (reference sequence). The CDR3 has 14 amino acids. CDR3 protein: CAVASGAPNQPQHF. The CDR3, as DNA: TGTGCAGTGGCCTCAGGGGCCCCCAATCAGCCCCAGCATTTT.

The rearrangement joins TRBV5-1 to TRBJ2-3, with D tentatively TRBD1 (6 bases). This CDR3 has 14 amino acids. Trimming removed 3 bases at V and 5 bases at J, with 13 bases between. Germline CDR1 SGHRS, CDR2 YFSETQ. CDR3 nucleotide sequence: TGCGCCAGCAGCTCACAGGGAAGTAAAGATACGCAGTATTTT. Protein product: CASSSQGSKDTQYF.

The chain has TRBV4-2 and TRBJ2-3, with 8 bases aligning to TRBD1. The germline V gene has CDR1 LGHNA and CDR2 YNFKEQ. CDR3 length equals 15 residues. Losses at the gene ends were 5 bases for V and 2 bases for J; bases not matched to a gene: 6. CDR3 in DNA: TGTGCCAGCAGCTCTCCAGGGGGCGACACAGATACGCAGTATTTT. Residues: CASSSPGGDTDTQYF.

V and J are TRBV5-1 and TRBJ2-3, with D perhaps given as TRBD1 or TRBD2 (5 bases each). V lost 4 bases, J lost 0 bases, and 9 bases lay in between. CDR1 is SGHRS, CDR2 YFSETQ, per germline. The CDR3 spans 14 residues. The CDR3 DNA sequence: TGCGCCAGCAGCAACCGGGACAGCACAGATACGCAGTATTTT. This translates into CASSNRDSTDTQYF.

The chain joins TRBV11-2 to TRBJ2-5, with TRBD1 matching 7 bases. The CDR3 loop spans 15 amino acids. Germline V lookup: CDR1 SGHAT, CDR2 FQNNGV. The V and J ends lost 1 base and 2 bases, in that order; junction bases with no gene match: 4. In DNA form, the CDR3 reads TGTGCCAGCAGCTTAGCAGGCAGGGGGCAAGAGACCCAGTACTTC. This codes for CASSLAGRGQETQYF. The entire variable domain, with the rest obtained from reference TRBV11-2 and TRBJ2-5, is as follows: EAGVAQSPRYKIIEKRQSVAFWCNPISGHATLYWYQQILGQGPKLLIQFQNNGVVDDSQLPKDRFSAERLKGVDSTLKIQPAKLEDSAVYLCASSLAGRGQETQYFGPGTRLLVL.

The rearrangement joins TRBV10-1 to TRBJ1-1; TRBD1 matches 8 bases. With V trimmed by 6 bases and J by 4 bases, 4 bases remained unmatched. Germline V gives CDR1 WNHNN, CDR2 SYGVQD (reference sequence). The CDR3 is made up of 13 amino acids. This CDR3 is CASSRDRFTEAFF. The CDR3 DNA reads TGCGCCAGCAGCCGGGACAGGTTCACTGAAGCTTTCTTT.

This clone appeared a few times. The chain couples TRBV19 to TRBJ1-2; 8 bases agree with TRBD1. The V gene end was trimmed by 5 bases and the J gene end by 8 bases; junction bases not matched to a gene: 19. CDR1 is LNHDA, CDR2 SQIVND, per germline (reference sequence). CDR3 size: 17 residues. This chain's CDR3 is CASSPQILGQAGRGYTF. Here the CDR3 DNA reads TGTGCCAGTAGTCCCCAGATCCTGGGACAGGCAGGTCGCGGCTACACCTTC. The full variable domain, completed using reference TRBV19 and TRBJ1-2, is DGGITQSPKYLFRKEGQNVTLSCEQNLNHDAMYWYRQDPGQGLRLIYYSQIVNDFQKGDIAEGYSVSREKKESFPLTVTSAQKNPTAFYLCASSPQILGQAGRGYTFGSGTRLTVV.

The gene calls are TRBV19 and TRBJ2-7, with 10 bases matching TRBD1. Germline CDR1 LNHDA, CDR2 SQIVND (reference sequence). V lost 3 bases to trimming and J lost 6 bases; unmatched junction nucleotides: 8. CDR3 size: 15 residues. DNA for the CDR3: TGTGCCAGTAGTATGGAGGGACAGGGGATGTCCGAGCAGTACTTC. Amino acids: CASSMEGQGMSEQYF.

The genes are TRBV7-9 and TRBJ2-5, with TRBD2 identical over 8 bases. Germline V gene sequence: CDR1 SEHNR, CDR2 FQNEAQ (reference sequence). V lost 5 bases to trimming and J lost 2 bases; unmatched junction nucleotides: 4. CDR3 length: 14 amino acids. This CDR3 is CASSPGLAQETQYF. The CDR3 DNA is TGTGCCAGCAGCCCTGGACTAGCACAAGAGACCCAGTACTTC.

The chain combines TRBV5-1 with TRBJ2-2, with TRBD2 matching 9 bases. Germline lookup yields CDR1 SGHRS and CDR2 YFSETQ. The V and J ends lost 0 bases and 5 bases, in that order; junction bases with no gene match: 5. The CDR3 is made up of 16 amino acids. CDR3 sequence (DNA): TGCGCCAGCAGCTTGGCCGCTAGCGGGGCAACCGGGGAGCTGTTTTTT. It codes for CASSLAASGATGELFF.

Worth noting for this clone: Distinct nucleotide sequences in the sample also encode this CDR3. The chain couples TRBV5-4 to TRBJ2-5, with D hard to call. Per germline, CDR1 SGHNT and CDR2 YYREEE (reference sequence). This CDR3 has 12 residues. The germline V and J ends were trimmed by 0 bases and 2 bases, with 2 bases remaining between them. The CDR3 DNA is TGTGCCAGCAGCTTGGTTCAAGAGACCCAGTACTTC. This sequence encodes CASSLVQETQYF.

This clone was observed a few times. V gene TRBV5-4 combines with J gene TRBJ2-7; 8 positions match TRBD1. Germline loops: CDR1 SGHNT, CDR2 YYREEE (reference sequence). The CDR3 runs 15 residues. The V segment lost 3 bases and the J segment 2 bases; nucleotides outside the gene matches: 7. CDR3 bases: TGTGCCAGCAGCTACAAAACAGGGGGAACCTACGAGCAGTACTTC. This encodes CASSYKTGGTYEQYF.

V gene TRBV6-5 combines with J gene TRBJ2-5; TRBD1 is a possible D gene (5 bases). The V and J ends lost 7 bases and 5 bases respectively, with 11 bases between them. This CDR3 is 12 amino acids long. The germline CDR1 and CDR2 sequences are MNHEY and SVGAGI. CDR3 residues: CASKGGAETQYF. The CDR3 coding sequence is TGTGCCAGCAAAGGTGGGGCGGAGACCCAGTACTTC.

V is TRBV7-9 and J is TRBJ2-7; D is unclear. The V end lost 4 bases, the J end lost 7 bases, and 8 bases lay between the germline ends. This CDR3 contains 11 residues. From germline, CDR1 is SEHNR and CDR2 FQNEAQ (reference sequence). The CDR3 sequence is CASSSQLEQYF. The CDR3 region has the DNA TGTGCCAGCAGCTCCCAGCTTGAGCAGTACTTC.

The chain recombines TRBV27 with TRBJ2-1; 10 positions agree with TRBD2. In germline, CDR1 is MNHEY, CDR2 SMNVEV (reference sequence). The trim removed 6 bases at V and 5 bases at J, leaving 10 bases unmatched. CDR3 size: 16 residues. The CDR3 DNA is TGTGCCAGCAGACTTATCGTAACTAGCGGGGACAATGAGCAGTTCTTC. It specifies CASRLIVTSGDNEQFF.